This paragraph covers one T cell receptor beta chain sequence. Per the original data handling: Scientists estimated how many nucleated cells there were by amplifying reference gene primers. Method: immunoSEQ multiplex PCR; TCRdb's copy keeps in-frame clones and lacks some. Clonal size and the V and J genes are those of that table, whereas D and trimming came from the DNA. The data hold 440,000 or so clones, with 89% observed a single time. Recruited during active infection, patients (from Seattle) were subsequently followed longitudinally. The data belong to a study of blood T cell repertoires in COVID-19. Study background: Some COVID-19 samples were acute and others convalescent; all came from the United States, Italy and Spain. Sample material is recorded as cDNA or gDNA derived from T cells, B-cell-depleted T cells, or PBMCs.

The germline gives CDR1 KGHDR, CDR2 SFDVKD. V gave up 1 base and J gave up 4 bases, with 9 bases separating them. The CDR3 length is 14 residues. The source material was peripheral blood. V usage is TRBV24-1 and J usage is TRBJ1-2, with no clear D. This sequence originates from a woman in her 40s with COVID-19, enrolled during active disease. Here the CDR3 DNA reads TGTGCCACCAGTGATTTCGGGAGACCCTATGGCTACACCTTC. It specifies CATSDFGRPYGYTF.